One sample yielded the 11 T cell receptor beta chains listed below, sequenced in a study of OX40 agonist ivuxolimab in advanced cancers. The assay was immunoSEQ multiplex PCR, and TCRdb's table has in-frame clones only and misses some. The sample lists roughly 71,000 clones; around 88% were seen once. Sequencing used CD4+ or CD8+ T cells sorted from blood, obtained in a trial of the OX40 agonist ivuxolimab. Receptors were obtained from an adult with an advanced solid tumor such as melanoma, head and neck, liver or kidney cancer.

This clone was seen only once. The chain links TRBV11-2 to TRBJ2-1; D perhaps matches TRBD2 (6 bases). Germline V gene data show CDR1 as SGHAT and CDR2 as FQNNGV. Trimming left V 4 bases short and J 5 bases short, with 15 bases between. The CDR3 extends over 15 amino acids. CDR3 in amino acids: CASSSLAGRNNEQFF. CDR3 nucleotide sequence: TGTGCCAGCAGCTCACTGGCGGGGCGCAACAATGAGCAGTTCTTC.

The chain joins TRBV28 to TRBJ1-5, with D possibly being TRBD1 (6 bases). The CDR3 has 12 residues. V lost 8 bases to trimming and J lost 8 bases, with 13 bases between them. The germline V gene has CDR1 MDHEN and CDR2 SYDVKM. The CDR3 protein is CASLDRFEPQHF. The CDR3 DNA is TGTGCCAGCCTTGACAGGTTTGAGCCCCAGCATTTT. Full variable domain (outside the CDR3, taken from reference TRBV28 and TRBJ1-5): DVKVTQSSRYLVKRTGEKVFLECVQDMDHENMFWYRQDPGLGLRLIYFSYDVKMKEKGDIPEGYSVSREKKERFSLILESASTNQTSMYLCASLDRFEPQHFGDGTRLSIL.

The chain has TRBV15 and TRBJ2-2, with TRBD2 matching over 10 bases. The CDR3 totals 19 residues. From germline, CDR1 is LNHNV and CDR2 YYDKDF (reference sequence). With V trimmed by 6 bases and J by 2 bases, 15 bases remained unmatched. In nucleotides, the CDR3 is TGTGCCACCAGGGATCTTTACGGGACTAGCGACCAAAACACCGGGGAGCTGTTTTTT. It codes for CATRDLYGTSDQNTGELFF.

This chain uses TRBV29-1 with TRBJ1-1; 8 nucleotides line up with TRBD1. CDR3 size: 14 residues. J lost 1 base, V lost 4 bases, and 5 bases had no gene match. Germline V gene lookup returns CDR1 SQVTM and CDR2 ANQGSEA. The CDR3 nucleotides are TGCAGCGTTGCAGGGACAGGCGCGAACACTGAAGCTTTCTTT. Its translation is CSVAGTGANTEAFF.

The V gene is TRBV6-6, the J gene TRBJ1-1, with D uncertain. V lost 2 bases, J lost 11 bases, and 15 bases lay in between. CDR1 and CDR2 (germline): MNHNY, SVGAGI (reference sequence). This CDR3 is 13 amino acids long. CDR3 residues: CASSYRPEAQAFF. CDR3 DNA: TGTGCCAGCAGTTACCGTCCGGAGGCTCAGGCTTTCTTT.

V and J are TRBV5-1 and TRBJ1-2; D is possibly TRBD1 (5 bases). The CDR3 is 14 amino acids. CDR1 SGHRS and CDR2 YFSETQ come from the germline V gene. The V end lost 3 bases, the J end lost 2 bases, and 11 bases lay between the germline ends. CDR3 sequence: CASSSAGPNYGYTF. DNA for the CDR3: TGCGCCAGCAGCTCGGCAGGGCCCAACTATGGCTACACCTTC.

This chain uses TRBV2 with TRBJ1-5; D is perhaps TRBD1 (5 bases). The germline V gene encodes CDR1 SNHLY and CDR2 FYNNEI. V was trimmed by 7 bases and J by 0 bases, leaving 10 bases between them. The CDR3 has 14 amino acids. In nucleotides, the CDR3 is TGTGCCAGCACCAGGGTTTATAGCAATCAGCCCCAGCATTTT. Protein sequence: CASTRVYSNQPQHF.

The V call is TRBV5-6, the J call TRBJ1-2; a possible D gene is TRBD1 (5 bases). From germline, CDR1 is SGHDT and CDR2 YYEEEE. V dropped 3 bases and J dropped 4 bases, with 13 bases sitting between them. This CDR3 is 14 amino acids long. CDR3 region: CASSSGTPGYGYTF. CDR3 nucleotide sequence: TGTGCCAGCAGCTCCGGGACCCCGGGCTATGGCTACACCTTC.

The sample holds one count of this clone. The V call is TRBV2, the J call TRBJ1-4; D is unclear. Germline CDR1 SNHLY, CDR2 FYNNEI. CDR3 length: 12 amino acids. Trimming removed 7 bases at V and 8 bases at J, with 11 bases between. Here the CDR3 DNA reads TGTGCCAGCAACTGGTCTCCGGAAAAACTGTTTTTT. Protein sequence: CASNWSPEKLFF.

This chain joins TRBV5-1 and TRBJ1-1; D gene unclear. The V end lost 1 base, the J end lost 0 bases, and 4 bases lay between the germline ends. The CDR3 has 13 residues. Looked up from germline, CDR1 is SGHRS and CDR2 is YFSETQ. Here the CDR3 DNA reads TGCGCCAGCAGCTTGTCAGTGAACACTGAAGCTTTCTTT. Residues: CASSLSVNTEAFF.

This chain joins TRBV28 and TRBJ1-1; D gene uncertain. Between the trimmed V and J ends, which lost 6 bases and 1 base, there was a span of 9 bases. The CDR3 runs to 13 residues. Germline-derived CDR1 and CDR2 are MDHEN and SYDVKM. The CDR3 DNA reads TGTGCCAGCAGGGTCGGGAGGAACACTGAAGCTTTCTTT. It encodes CASRVGRNTEAFF.